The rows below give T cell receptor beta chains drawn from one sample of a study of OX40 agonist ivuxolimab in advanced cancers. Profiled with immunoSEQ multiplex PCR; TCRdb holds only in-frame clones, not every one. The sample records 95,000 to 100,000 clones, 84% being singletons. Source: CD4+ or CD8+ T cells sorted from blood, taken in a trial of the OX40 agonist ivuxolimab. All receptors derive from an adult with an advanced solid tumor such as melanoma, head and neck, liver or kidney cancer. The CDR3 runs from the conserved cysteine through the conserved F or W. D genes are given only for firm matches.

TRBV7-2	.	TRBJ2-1	CASSYVGTVSYNEQFF
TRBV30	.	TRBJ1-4	CAWRDSGELFF
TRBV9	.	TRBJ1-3	CASSVEVGSGNTIYF
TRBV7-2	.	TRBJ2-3	CASSYLLPDTQYF
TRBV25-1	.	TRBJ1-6	CASRAPGGYNSPLHF
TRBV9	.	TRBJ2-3	CASKGTDTQYF
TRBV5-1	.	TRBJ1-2	CASSRGEGYGYTF
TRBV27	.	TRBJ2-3	CASSSSGTDTQYF
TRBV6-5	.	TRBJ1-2	CASSYGQGRGYTF
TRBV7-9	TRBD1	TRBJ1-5	CASSLGDRDLVQPQHF
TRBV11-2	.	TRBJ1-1	CASSPTRGVTEAFF
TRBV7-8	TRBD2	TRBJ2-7	CASSLGPETSGSYEQYF
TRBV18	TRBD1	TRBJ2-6	CASSLDRAPGANVLTF
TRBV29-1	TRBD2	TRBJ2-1	CSVRSGIDNEQFF
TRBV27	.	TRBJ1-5	CASSLSGMGNQPQHF
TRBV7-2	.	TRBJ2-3	CASSFSDTQYF
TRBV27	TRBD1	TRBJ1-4	CASSPGQATNEKLFF
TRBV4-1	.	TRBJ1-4	CASSQTGLSYEKLFF
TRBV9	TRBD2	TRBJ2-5	CASSINVAGGNQETQYF
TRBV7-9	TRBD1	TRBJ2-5	CASNGQGVGETQYF
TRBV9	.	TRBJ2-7	CASSVGSTSGEQYF
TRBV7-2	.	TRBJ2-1	CASIETGTEQFF
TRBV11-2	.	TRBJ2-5	CASRGWGKETQYF
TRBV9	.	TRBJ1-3	CASSPRSGNTIYF
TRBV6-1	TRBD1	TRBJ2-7	CASIPLGDRGYEQYF
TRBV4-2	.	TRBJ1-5	CASSQAGDQPQHF
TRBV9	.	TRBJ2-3	CASSVGGSSSTDTQYF